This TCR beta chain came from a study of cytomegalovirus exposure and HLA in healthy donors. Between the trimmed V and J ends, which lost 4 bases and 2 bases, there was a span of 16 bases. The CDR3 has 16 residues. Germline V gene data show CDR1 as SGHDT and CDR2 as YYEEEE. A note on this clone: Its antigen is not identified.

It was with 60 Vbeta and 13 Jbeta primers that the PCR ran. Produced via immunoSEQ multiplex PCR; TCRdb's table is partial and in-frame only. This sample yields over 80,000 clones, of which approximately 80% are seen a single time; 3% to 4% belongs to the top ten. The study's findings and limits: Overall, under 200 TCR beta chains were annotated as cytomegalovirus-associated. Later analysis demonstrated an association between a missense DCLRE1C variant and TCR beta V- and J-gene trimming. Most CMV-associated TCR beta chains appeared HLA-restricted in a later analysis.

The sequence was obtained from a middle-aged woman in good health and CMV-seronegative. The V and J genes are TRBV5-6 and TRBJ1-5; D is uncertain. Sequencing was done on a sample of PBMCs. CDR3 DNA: TGTGCCAGCAGCCCATCCGGGGTCGGTGGCAATCAGCCCCAGCATTTT. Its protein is CASSPSGVGGNQPQHF.